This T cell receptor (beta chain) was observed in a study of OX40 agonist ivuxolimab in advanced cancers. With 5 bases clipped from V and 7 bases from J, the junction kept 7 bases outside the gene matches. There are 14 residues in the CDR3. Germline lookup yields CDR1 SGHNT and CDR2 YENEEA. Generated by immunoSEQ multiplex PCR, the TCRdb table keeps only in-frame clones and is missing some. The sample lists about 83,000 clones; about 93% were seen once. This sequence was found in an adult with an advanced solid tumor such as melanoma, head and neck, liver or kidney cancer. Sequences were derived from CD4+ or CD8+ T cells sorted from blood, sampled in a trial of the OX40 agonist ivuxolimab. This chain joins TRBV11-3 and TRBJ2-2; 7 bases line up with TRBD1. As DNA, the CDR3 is TGTGCCAGCAGCCCGGGACAGCCCGGCGGGGAGCTGTTTTTT. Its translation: CASSPGQPGGELFF. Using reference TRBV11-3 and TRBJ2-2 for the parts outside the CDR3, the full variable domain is EAGVVQSPRYKIIEKKQPVAFWCNPISGHNTLYWYLQNLGQGPELLIRYENEEAVDDSQLPKDRFSAERLKGVDSTLKIQPAELGDSAVYLCASSPGQPGGELFFGEGSRLTVL.